These 20 T cell receptor beta chains originate from one sample sequenced in a study of T cells in localized non-small cell lung cancer. Sequenced by immunoSEQ multiplex PCR; TCRdb stores in-frame clones only, minus some. The profile shows 45,000 to 50,000 clones, about 85% of them singletons. Sequences were derived from PBMCs, sampled before any cancer treatment. The receptors come from a man aged 40-75 years with stage II lung adenocarcinoma.

The table lists this clone with a few counts. The chain combines TRBV14 with TRBJ1-1; a weak D match, TRBD1 (5 bases). The CDR3 loop spans 15 amino acids. V dropped 6 bases and J dropped 1 base, with 15 bases sitting between them. In germline, CDR1 is SGHDN, CDR2 FVKESK. CDR3 protein: CASSAIEGRNTEAFF. The CDR3 DNA reads TGTGCCAGCAGTGCTATAGAGGGGAGGAACACTGAAGCTTTCTTT.

The V gene is TRBV5-8, the J gene TRBJ2-2; tentatively, D is TRBD2 (5 bases). The CDR3 contains 14 residues. V dropped 4 bases and J dropped 0 bases, with 7 bases sitting between them. Germline CDR1 reads SGHTS; CDR2 reads YDEGEE. The CDR3 DNA is TGTGCCAGCAGCGAGGACTCGAACACCGGGGAGCTGTTTTTT. The encoded protein is CASSEDSNTGELFF.

V is TRBV28 and J is TRBJ2-3; possibly TRBD1 for D (6 bases). Germline V gives CDR1 MDHEN, CDR2 SYDVKM. V gave up 4 bases and J gave up 4 bases, with 18 bases separating them. The length of the CDR3 is 16 residues. The CDR3: CASSSQAGQSADTQYF. The CDR3 bases are TGTGCCAGCAGTTCGCAAGCTGGACAGAGCGCAGATACGCAGTATTTT.

The count of this clone is one. V usage is TRBV5-1 and J usage is TRBJ1-1; no firm D call. Germline lookup yields CDR1 SGHRS and CDR2 YFSETQ. CDR3 length: 15 residues. V was clipped by 2 bases and J by 3 bases, with 14 bases between them. Here the CDR3 DNA reads TGCGCCAGCAGCTTAGGCTTTGCGGGCGACACTGAAGCTTTCTTT. Amino acid sequence: CASSLGFAGDTEAFF.

This chain joins TRBV2 and TRBJ2-2, with TRBD1 matching over 7 bases. Germline CDR1 SNHLY, CDR2 FYNNEI. The CDR3 sequence is 14 residues long. V was pared by 8 bases and J by 4 bases, with 7 bases of the junction left unmatched. The CDR3 loop reads CASATGVVTGELFF. CDR3 bases: TGTGCCAGCGCTACAGGGGTAGTCACCGGGGAGCTGTTTTTT.

The rearrangement joins TRBV6-1 to TRBJ1-5; no reliable D call. The CDR3 runs to 15 residues. V dropped 0 bases and J dropped 2 bases, with 8 bases sitting between them. Germline V gene data show CDR1 as MNHNS and CDR2 as SASEGT. This CDR3 is CASSEAGTGNQPQHF. The CDR3 DNA follows: TGTGCCAGCAGTGAAGCGGGCACGGGCAATCAGCCCCAGCATTTT.

This chain links TRBV14 with TRBJ1-2; 7 bases agree with TRBD1. The CDR3 is 18 amino acids. V dropped 0 bases and J dropped 8; count of bases not matched to a gene: 18. CDR1 and CDR2 from the germline V gene are SGHDN and FVKESK. The CDR3 loop is CASSQEGGGRQGTRGYTF. CDR3 sequence (DNA): TGTGCCAGCAGCCAAGAGGGGGGAGGAAGACAGGGAACTCGGGGCTACACCTTC. Together with reference TRBV14 and TRBJ1-2, the CDR3 gives the full variable domain: EAGVTQFPSHSVIEKGQTVTLRCDPISGHDNLYWYRRVMGKEIKFLLHFVKESKQDESGMPNNRFLAERTGGTYSTLKVQPAELEDSGVYFCASSQEGGGRQGTRGYTFGSGTRLTVV.

This clone was found a few times. This chain links TRBV7-8 with TRBJ2-7; D is undetermined. CDR3 length: 14 amino acids. Trimming cost V 1 base and J 1 base, with 8 bases left between them. Germline assignment: CDR1 SGHVS and CDR2 FQNEAQ. The DNA of the CDR3 is TGTGCCAGCAGCTTAGTCACCAGATCCTACGAGCAGTACTTC. The encoded protein is CASSLVTRSYEQYF.

This chain joins TRBV28 and TRBJ2-4; TRBD2 agrees at 11 bases. V dropped 5 bases and J dropped 5; count of bases not matched to a gene: 5. In germline, CDR1 is MDHEN, CDR2 SYDVKM. This CDR3 comprises 15 residues. The CDR3 is CASSTPTSGENIQYF. For the CDR3, the DNA is TGTGCCAGCAGTACCCCGACTAGCGGGGAAAACATTCAGTACTTC.

This clone has just one count. This chain links TRBV2 with TRBJ2-7; 7 bases are shared with TRBD2. The V gene end was trimmed by 5 bases and the J gene end by 6 bases; junction bases not matched to a gene: 10. The CDR3 extends over 14 amino acids. Germline V lookup: CDR1 SNHLY, CDR2 FYNNEI. The CDR3 region is CASSRLAGGAEQYF. CDR3 in DNA: TGTGCCAGCAGTAGACTAGCCGGGGGTGCCGAGCAGTACTTC. The full variable domain, in which reference TRBV2 and TRBJ2-7 provide the parts outside the CDR3, is EPEVTQTPSHQVTQMGQEVILRCVPISNHLYFYWYRQILGQKVEFLVSFYNNEISEKSEIFDDQFSVERPDGSNFTLKIRSTKLEDSAMYFCASSRLAGGAEQYFGPGTRLTVT.

This rearrangement joins TRBV5-1 to TRBJ2-3; TRBD2 matches at 8 bases. This CDR3 has 16 amino acids. Germline V gene sequence: CDR1 SGHRS, CDR2 YFSETQ. With V trimmed by 6 bases and J by 3 bases, 12 bases remained unmatched. The CDR3 nucleotides read TGCGCCAGCATGGCAGCAGCGGCGGGGGGAACAGATACGCAGTATTTT. This translates into CASMAAAAGGTDTQYF.

This chain joins TRBV2 and TRBJ2-7; D gene uncertain. This CDR3 has 14 residues. Trimming took 0 bases from V and 0 from J, leaving 6 bases between them. CDR1 and CDR2 from the germline V gene are SNHLY and FYNNEI. For the CDR3, the DNA is TGTGCCAGCAGTGAAGCCAGGCACTCCTACGAGCAGTACTTC. As protein: CASSEARHSYEQYF. The entire variable domain, with the rest obtained from reference TRBV2 and TRBJ2-7, is as follows: EPEVTQTPSHQVTQMGQEVILRCVPISNHLYFYWYRQILGQKVEFLVSFYNNEISEKSEIFDDQFSVERPDGSNFTLKIRSTKLEDSAMYFCASSEARHSYEQYFGPGTRLTVT.

This clone was observed a handful of times. The chain employs TRBV6-6 and TRBJ1-2; no clear D. Germline V gene sequence: CDR1 MNHNY, CDR2 SVGAGI (reference sequence). The V end was cut by 2 bases, the J end by 8 bases, with 12 bases between. The CDR3 runs to 13 residues. The CDR3 reads CASSYQLGYGYTF. CDR3 sequence (DNA): TGTGCCAGCAGTTACCAGTTAGGTTACGGCTACACCTTC.

V is TRBV18 and J is TRBJ2-2; TRBD1 matches 8 bases. V was clipped by 6 bases and J by 4 bases; unmatched bases: 7. Germline CDR1 and CDR2: KGHSH and LQKENI. The CDR3 sequence is 15 residues long. The CDR3 spells CASSPGTGLTGELFF. The CDR3 DNA reads TGTGCCAGCTCGCCCGGGACAGGCCTCACCGGGGAGCTGTTTTTT.

The rearrangement links TRBV18 to TRBJ1-2; D perhaps matches TRBD1 (5 bases). Per germline, CDR1 KGHSH and CDR2 LQKENI. This CDR3 contains 13 residues. Trimming took 6 bases from V and 8 from J, leaving 16 bases between them. The CDR3 reads CASSPRAGDGYTF. The DNA for the CDR3 is TGTGCCAGCTCCCCCCGGGCTGGGGACGGCTACACCTTC.

The chain joins TRBV6-1 to TRBJ1-2; D unclear. Trimming took 2 bases from V and 0 from J, leaving 10 bases between them. Germline-derived CDR1 and CDR2 are MNHNS and SASEGT. CDR3 length: 15 amino acids. CDR3 region: CASSELYQANYGYTF. In DNA, the CDR3 is TGTGCCAGCAGTGAACTCTACCAAGCTAACTATGGCTACACCTTC.

V is TRBV12-5 and J is TRBJ2-5; perhaps TRBD1 as D (6 bases). With 8 bases removed from V and 0 bases from J, the gap between germline ends came to 16 bases. CDR1 and CDR2 from the germline V gene are LGHNT and FRNRAP. This CDR3 contains 15 residues. Here the CDR3 reads CASRSRGPYQETQYF. For the CDR3, the DNA is TGTGCTAGTCGGTCCAGGGGCCCGTACCAAGAGACCCAGTACTTC.

The chain combines TRBV5-7 with TRBJ1-3, with D unresolved. TRBV5-7 is flagged as an ORF with uncertain function. Trimming took 9 bases from V and 0 from J, leaving 10 bases between them. The CDR3 is 13 amino acids. CDR3 sequence: CAILINSGNTIYF. The CDR3 bases are TGTGCCATCCTGATCAACTCTGGAAACACCATATATTTT.

The rearrangement joins TRBV4-1 to TRBJ1-1; TRBD1 agrees at 8 bases. CDR3 length equals 16 residues. The ends lost 4 bases at V and 8 bases at J; junction bases unmatched: 15. Germline V CDR1 and CDR2: MGHRA, YSYEKL. In DNA form, the CDR3 reads TGCGCCAGCAGCCTCTTTCCACAGGGGGGCATTTCCGAAGCTTTCTTT. It yields the protein CASSLFPQGGISEAFF.

V and J are TRBV28 and TRBJ1-1, with D unclear. Between the trimmed V and J ends, which lost 3 bases and 5 bases, there was a span of 13 bases. Germline V gene lookup returns CDR1 MDHEN and CDR2 SYDVKM. This CDR3 is built from 14 residues. The CDR3 loop reads CASSLPPPRTEAFF. For the CDR3, the DNA is TGTGCCAGCAGTTTGCCCCCGCCAAGAACTGAAGCTTTCTTT.